The TCR beta chain described here comes from a study of blood T cells in healthy people across ages. Study summary: Per every two T cells, about one barcoded beta molecule was captured by template switching.

A second roughly 6 to 12 cycle PCR used barcoded and J-beta primers. TCRdb ran MiXCR on the 5' RACE reads and lists one entry per CDR3 protein. The repertoire holds more than 900,000 distinct CDR3 sequences, with under 30% as singletons. Points on this clonotype: Its target is unknown. The CDR3 carries no conserved terminal phenylalanine or tryptophan, so it likely arises from a read error. No DNA is shown, since the ends of the CDR3 on it are uncertain; the CDR3 is the one TCRdb lists.

Every sample yielded at least 6 million isolated PBMCs. Overall study results and limits: Per million T cells, TCR beta diversity dropped about linearly as age rose.

Germline V gene sequence: CDR1 SGHVS, CDR2 FQNEAQ. The CDR3 contains 19 residues when both ends are counted. In addition, the sample was reused for a study of T cells of mothers and their children. That publication notes: All extracted RNA went into cDNA synthesis, about 1.6 ug per 15 ul.

What was sequenced was blood. This receptor was identified in a girl aged 2 to 10 in good health. The genes are TRBV7-8 and TRBJ1-1; the D call of TRBD1 is as the table states it, not checked on the DNA. This chain's CDR3 is CASSLGSRGPEIMNTEVFL.